Each of the 17 T cell receptor beta chains below was sequenced from the same sample in a study of T cells in Graves' hyperthyroidism and ophthalmopathy. Amplified TCR beta CDR3 regions derived from RNA transcripts. The primer set for the first-round RT-PCR of the TCR CDR3 was HTBI. TCRdb itself ran the multiplex PCR reads through MiXCR, one entry per CDR3 protein. Of more than 350,000 distinct CDR3 sequences in the sample, around 15% were seen once. Sequenced input: blood. These receptors all come from a woman aged 25 to 39 with Graves' ophthalmopathy.

This clonotype appeared once. This chain uses TRBV27 with TRBJ2-1; TRBD1 might be the D (6 bases). Germline-derived CDR1 and CDR2 are MNHEY and SMNVEV (reference sequence). The CDR3 runs 17 residues. V lost 6 bases and J lost 4, with 22 bases in between. CDR3 coding DNA: TGTGCCAGCAGACCACCCCACAGGGTGGCTAAGTACAATGAGCAGTTCTTC. It codes for CASRPPHRVAKYNEQFF.

This clonotype showed up many times. The V gene is TRBV11-2, the J gene TRBJ2-7; 7 bases match TRBD2. From germline, CDR1 is SGHAT and CDR2 FQNNGV. V dropped 4 bases and J dropped 4; count of bases not matched to a gene: 13. This CDR3 comprises 16 residues. The CDR3 region has the DNA TGTGCCAGCAGCTCGTCCGGCCGGGACTACACTTACGAGCAGTACTTC. Encoded protein: CASSSSGRDYTYEQYF.

This clonotype was recorded at least ten times. The V call is TRBV28, the J call TRBJ2-3, with 8 positions matching TRBD2. CDR3 size: 15 residues. In germline, CDR1 is MDHEN, CDR2 SYDVKM. Trimming cost V 6 bases and J 1 base; bases outside gene matches: 6. In nucleotides, the CDR3 is TGTGCCAGCAGATTCACGACTAGCGGCACAGATACGCAGTATTTT. This sequence encodes CASRFTTSGTDTQYF.

This clonotype was observed many times. J is TRBJ1-1 and V is TRBV28, with D hard to call. Germline lookup yields CDR1 MDHEN and CDR2 SYDVKM. This CDR3 has 12 amino acids. Trimming left V 10 bases short and J 1 base short, with 10 bases between. CDR3 nucleotides: TGTGCCATCCTCGGATGGAACACTGAAGCTTTCTTT. Translating it yields CAILGWNTEAFF.

This clonotype was seen ten or more times. This chain connects TRBV2 to TRBJ1-1, with a possible D match to TRBD1 (5 bases). Germline CDR1 SNHLY, CDR2 FYNNEI. This CDR3 is 13 amino acids long. V was trimmed by 6 bases and J by 5 bases, leaving 13 bases between them. The CDR3 coding sequence is TGTGCCAGCAGGGAAAGGGGTGGGACTGAAGCTTTCTTT. It yields the protein CASRERGGTEAFF.

The rearrangement joins TRBV20-1 to TRBJ2-1, with TRBD2 matching 9 bases. The CDR3 spans 17 residues. The trim removed 5 bases at V and 7 bases at J, leaving 18 bases unmatched. Germline V gene sequence: CDR1 DFQATT, CDR2 SNEGSKA (reference sequence). CDR3 protein: CSAEGGGASGPDNEQFF. The CDR3 DNA follows: TGCAGTGCTGAGGGCGGGGGGGCTAGCGGGCCTGATAATGAGCAGTTCTTC.

As regards this clonotype: This clone may be a read error of a much larger clone one base away. The V and J genes are TRBV18 and TRBJ2-5; D not certain. The CDR3 length is 14 residues. Germline CDR1 and CDR2: KGHSH and LQKENI. V lost 3 bases and J 5 bases, leaving 13 bases between the germline ends. The CDR3, as DNA: TGTGCCAGCTCACCTGCTAGGGCGCGGGAGACCCAGTACTTC. This encodes CASSPARARETQYF.

The J gene is TRBJ1-5, the V gene TRBV7-8, with 8 bases that match TRBD1. The V and J ends lost 5 bases and 6 bases, in that order; junction bases with no gene match: 3. Germline V gives CDR1 SGHVS, CDR2 FQNEAQ. The CDR3 covers 13 residues. Here the CDR3 reads CASSKDRGQPQHF. DNA for the CDR3: TGTGCCAGCAGCAAAGACAGGGGTCAGCCCCAGCATTTT.

This clonotype was seen repeatedly, ten times or more. CDR3 DNA sequence: TGCAGTGCTAGAGCAACTAGCGGGGGTTCCTACAATGAGCAGTTCTTC. Translating gives CSARATSGGSYNEQFF. The chain employs TRBV20-1 and TRBJ2-1; 11 bases line up with TRBD2. V lost 1 base to trimming and J lost 1 base; unmatched junction nucleotides: 3. The CDR3 loop spans 16 amino acids. CDR1 is DFQATT and CDR2 is SNEGSKA in the germline V gene (reference sequence).

This clonotype was recorded a few times. At one boundary the junction diverges from the germline segment, which might be a read error. V usage is TRBV5-4 and J usage is TRBJ2-2; D perhaps matches TRBD2 (5 bases). This CDR3 spans 16 amino acids. CDR1 and CDR2 (germline): SGHNT, YYREEE (reference sequence). For the CDR3, the DNA is TGTGCCAGCAGCCCAGACATAACGTCCAACACCGGGGAGCTGCTTTTT. This codes for CASSPDITSNTGELLF.

This clonotype was seen at least ten times. The rearrangement joins TRBV3-1 to TRBJ2-5; D possibly corresponds to TRBD2 (6 bases). CDR1 LGHDT and CDR2 YNNKEL come from the germline V gene (reference sequence). This CDR3 comprises 16 residues. Trimming shortened V by 1 base and J by 5 bases, and 17 bases separated the two germline ends. CDR3 loop: CASSQGDWGAAETQYF. The DNA of the CDR3 is TGTGCCAGCAGCCAAGGGGACTGGGGTGCGGCGGAGACCCAGTACTTC.

This clonotype was detected a few times. The rearrangement joins TRBV27 to TRBJ1-2; D is uncertain. The CDR3 spans 15 residues. CDR1 MNHEY and CDR2 SMNVEV come from the germline V gene (reference sequence). V was cut by 6 bases and J by 2 bases, with 16 bases left in between. In DNA form, the CDR3 reads TGTGCCAGCAGGGAGGCGGTAGGAGTAAACTATGGCTACACCTTC. Residues: CASREAVGVNYGYTF.

This clonotype was detected a few times. The chain joins TRBV20-1 to TRBJ2-3, with 15 bases aligning to TRBD2. The length of the CDR3 is 17 residues. Germline-derived CDR1 and CDR2 are DFQATT and SNEGSKA (reference sequence). The CDR3: CTPGLAGGQVRPDTQYF. The CDR3 DNA is TGCACCCCGGGACTAGCGGGGGGCCAGGTTCGTCCAGATACGCAGTATTTT.

There are a few counts of this clonotype. The chain has TRBV5-1 and TRBJ2-3; D gene ambiguous. Trimming stripped 3 bases from V and 0 bases from J, with 11 bases between. The length of the CDR3 is 15 residues. The germline gives CDR1 SGHRS, CDR2 YFSETQ. The CDR3 loop reads CASSSDLSSTDTQYF. The CDR3 region has the DNA TGCGCCAGCAGCTCAGACTTATCTAGCACAGATACGCAGTATTTT.

The V and J genes are TRBV19 and TRBJ2-2; 12 bases line up with TRBD2. This CDR3 is built from 13 residues. Germline V CDR1 and CDR2: LNHDA, SQIVND (reference sequence). Trimming cost V 8 bases and J 6 bases; bases outside gene matches: 1. The CDR3 DNA sequence: TGTGCCAGTCTAGCGGGGGGGTCCGGGGAGCTGTTTTTT. This codes for CASLAGGSGELFF.

This clonotype was counted at least ten times. This chain joins TRBV30 and TRBJ2-7; TRBD1 agrees at 10 bases. Trimming at V came to 3 bases and at J to 1 base, leaving 3 bases not matched to a gene. The CDR3 runs 14 residues. Germline CDR1 is GTSNPN and CDR2 is SVGIG (reference sequence). For the CDR3, the DNA is TGTGCCTGGAGAAGGACAGGGGGGTCCTACGAGCAGTACTTC. This encodes CAWRRTGGSYEQYF.

This clonotype has at least ten counts. The V gene is TRBV12-3 or TRBV12-4, the J gene TRBJ2-7; TRBD1 agrees at 7 bases. This CDR3 is built from 15 residues. The V gene end was trimmed by 6 bases and the J gene end by 0 bases; junction bases not matched to a gene: 8. The CDR3 bases are TGTGCCAGCAGGAGACAGGGAGAGGGCTCCTACGAGCAGTACTTC. Amino acids: CASRRQGEGSYEQYF.